This T cell receptor (beta chain) was documented in a study of T cells in Graves' hyperthyroidism and ophthalmopathy. TCR beta CDR3 sequences were amplified from RNA transcripts. The TCR CDR3 was amplified in a first-round RT-PCR using the HTBI primer set. Via MiXCR, TCRdb re-called the multiplex PCR reads, giving one row per CDR3 protein. The sample contains some 500,000 distinct CDR3 sequences, about 16% of which appear only once. Germline V CDR1 and CDR2: KGHSH, LQKENI. J lost 2 bases, V lost 3 bases, and 3 bases had no gene match. The CDR3 contains 14 residues. This chain uses TRBV18 with TRBJ1-2; 7 bases are shared with TRBD1. The sequence was obtained from a woman aged 25 to 45 with Graves' ophthalmopathy. Sequenced input: blood. Written as DNA, the CDR3 is TGTGCCAGCTCACCGGGACAGAAAAACTATGGCTACACCTTC. Its protein product is CASSPGQKNYGYTF.